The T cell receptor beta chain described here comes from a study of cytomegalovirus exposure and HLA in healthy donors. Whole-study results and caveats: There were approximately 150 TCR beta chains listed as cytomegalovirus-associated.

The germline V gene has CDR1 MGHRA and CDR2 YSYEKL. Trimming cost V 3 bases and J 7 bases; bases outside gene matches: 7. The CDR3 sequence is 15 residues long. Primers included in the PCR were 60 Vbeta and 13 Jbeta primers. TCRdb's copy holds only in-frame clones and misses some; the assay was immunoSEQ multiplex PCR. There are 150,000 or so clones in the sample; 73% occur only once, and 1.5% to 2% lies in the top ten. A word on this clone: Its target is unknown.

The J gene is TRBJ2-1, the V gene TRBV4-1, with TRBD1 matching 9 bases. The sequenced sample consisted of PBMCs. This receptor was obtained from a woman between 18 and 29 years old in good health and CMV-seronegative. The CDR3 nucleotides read TGCGCCAGCAGCCACCCCGGGACAGGGAGGAATGAGCAGTTCTTC. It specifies CASSHPGTGRNEQFF.